This T cell receptor (beta chain) was obtained from a study of blood T cell repertoires in COVID-19 (TCRdb year 2020). A note on the overall study: Collaborator samples came from the United States, Italy and Spain and covered acute and convalescent phases of COVID-19. Deeply sampled blood TCRbeta repertoires from subjects exposed to, actively infected with, or recovered from COVID-19 were included in the dataset. The sample metadata nearly always contained a de-identified subject ID, COVID-19 status, age in years and sex. The repertoires were released in a freely available public database meant as a resource for research on the immune response to SARS-CoV-2. Samples came from the ongoing ImmuneRACE study (first 160 participants) plus 1,254 subjects from 6 global collaborators. Where available, HLA class I and class II types were obtained from metadata supplied by the sample provider rather than from assay-based typing. The prospective study material was composed of cDNA or gDNA derived from T cells, B-cell-depleted T cells, or PBMCs. Broad study findings and their caveats: The quantity of clinical and demographic metadata differed by source and by participant and was supplied without curation.

On this clone: Its antigen has not been determined. No much larger clonotype is one base removed from it; base qualities were not supplied.

TCRbeta CDR3 regions were amplified from genomic DNA using the immunoSEQ Assay, a bias-controlled multiplex PCR. Per the authors' processing: Nucleated cell counts per sample were estimated from amplification of reference gene primers within the assay. Sequence reads were collapsed and filtered to measure the absolute abundance of every unique TCRbeta CDR3 rearrangement. For each sample, productive Simpson clonality was calculated as the square root of Simpson's diversity index over productive rearrangements. The source is immuneACCESS, and TCRdb retained only in-frame sequences with V and J called. Part of the clones is not carried over; for the studies checked, unresolved V genes explain less than half of this, and the remainder is unexplained. The DNA was the basis for D and trimming; V, J and clone size are from that table. This sample is represented by 170,000 or so clones; just over 85% of them were singletons. The ten largest clones represent approximately 9.4% of the sample.

The junction carries 13 bases between V and J, which are trimmed by 1 base and 7 bases respectively. Measured from the cysteine to the phenylalanine, the CDR3 is 14 residues long. Left in the record is the CDR3 DNA by itself, 42 bases read in frame from the first base. CDR1 is given as LGHNA and CDR2 as YSLEER, both from the germline V gene. Enrolling through a virtual design, the prospective study's participants ranged in age from roughly 18 to 100 years and lived across some 22 United States geographic areas. Cohort assignment in the prospective study relied on participant-reported clinical history from a screening survey and a study questionnaire. Recovered participants in ImmuneRACE Cohort 3 were defined as having two consecutive negative NP/OP PCR tests, clearance from a healthcare professional, or resolution of symptoms. Each participant in the prospective study had whole blood, serum and a nasopharyngeal or oropharyngeal swab collected by mobile phlebotomists. Participants in the prospective study had the option to provide additional blood draws and questionnaires over a 2-month period. Prospective study blood samples were shipped either frozen or at room temperature before DNA extraction.

Sequenced: PBMCs or T cells enriched from blood (not recorded which). The chain uses TRBV4-3 and TRBJ1-2; D gene: possibly TRBD1, on 5 matching bases. The TCR sequence derives from a woman between 18 and 30 years old who had recovered from COVID-19. The CDR3 reads as follows: CASSQVEGVPGYTF. Here is the DNA: TGCGCCAGCAGCCAAGTTGAAGGGGTCCCTGGCTACACCTTC.